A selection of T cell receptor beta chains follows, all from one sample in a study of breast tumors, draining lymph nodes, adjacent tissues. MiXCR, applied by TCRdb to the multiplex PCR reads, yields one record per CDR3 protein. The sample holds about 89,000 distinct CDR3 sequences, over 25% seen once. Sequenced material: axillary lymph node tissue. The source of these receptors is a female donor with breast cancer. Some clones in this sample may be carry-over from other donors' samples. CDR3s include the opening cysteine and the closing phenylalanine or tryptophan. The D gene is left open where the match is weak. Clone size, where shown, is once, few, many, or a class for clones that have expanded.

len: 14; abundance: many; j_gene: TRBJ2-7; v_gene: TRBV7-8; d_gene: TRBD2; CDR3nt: TGTGCCAGCAGCGGGGGGGTTAAAAGATGGGAGCAGTACTTC; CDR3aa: CASSGGVKRWEQYF
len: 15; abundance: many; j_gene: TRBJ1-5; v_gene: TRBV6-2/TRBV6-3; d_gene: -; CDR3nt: TGTGCCAGCAGAAGAGACAGACTCCCGAGTCAGCCCCAGCATTTT; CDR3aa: CASRRDRLPSQPQHF
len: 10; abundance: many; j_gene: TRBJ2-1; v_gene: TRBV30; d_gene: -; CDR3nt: TGTGCCTGGGGGGTCGGGGAGCAGTTCTTC; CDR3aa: CAWGVGEQFF
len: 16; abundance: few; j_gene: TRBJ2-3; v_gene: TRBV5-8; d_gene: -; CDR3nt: TGTGCCAGCAGCTTGGCTACCGGGGGCTACACAGATACGCAGTATTTT; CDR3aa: CASSLATGGYTDTQYF
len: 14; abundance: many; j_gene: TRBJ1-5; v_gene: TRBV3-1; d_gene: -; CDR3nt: TGTGCCAGCAGCCAAGAGGGAGGCGCTCAGCCCCAGCATTTT; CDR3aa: CASSQEGGAQPQHF
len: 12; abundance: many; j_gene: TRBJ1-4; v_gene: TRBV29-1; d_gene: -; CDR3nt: TGCAGCGTTGAATCCCCTGGACAAAAGTTGTTTTTT; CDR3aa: CSVESPGQKLFF
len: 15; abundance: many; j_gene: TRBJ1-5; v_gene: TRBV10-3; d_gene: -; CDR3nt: TGTGCCATCAAGGACCACGCGGGCTACAATCAGCCCCAGCATTTT; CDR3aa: CAIKDHAGYNQPQHF
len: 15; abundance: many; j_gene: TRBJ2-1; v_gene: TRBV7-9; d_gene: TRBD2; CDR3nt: TGTGCCAGCAACCTTGGACTAGCGGGACGTCATGAGCAGTTCTTC; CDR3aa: CASNLGLAGRHEQFF
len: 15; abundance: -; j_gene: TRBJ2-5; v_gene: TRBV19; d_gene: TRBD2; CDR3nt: TGTGCCAGTAGTACCCCGGGACTAGCGGAAGAGACCCAGTACTTC; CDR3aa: CASSTPGLAEETQYF
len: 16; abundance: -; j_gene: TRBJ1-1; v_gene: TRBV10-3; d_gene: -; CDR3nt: TGTGCCGTATCCGGGGCGATGGGTTTGTTGAACACTGAAGCTTTCTTT; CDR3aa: CAVSGAMGLLNTEAFF
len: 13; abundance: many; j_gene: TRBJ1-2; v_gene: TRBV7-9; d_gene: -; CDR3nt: TGTGCCAGCAGCTTTGGGCAGAGCCAGGGCTACACCTTC; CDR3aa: CASSFGQSQGYTF
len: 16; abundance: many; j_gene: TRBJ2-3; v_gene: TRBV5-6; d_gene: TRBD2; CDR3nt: TGTGCCAGCAGCTTGCCGAGGGGAGGGTACACAGATACGCAGTATTTT; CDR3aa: CASSLPRGGYTDTQYF
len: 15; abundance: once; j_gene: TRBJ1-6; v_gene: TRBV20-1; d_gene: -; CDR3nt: -; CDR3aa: CSAYQTGRLWLHLRF
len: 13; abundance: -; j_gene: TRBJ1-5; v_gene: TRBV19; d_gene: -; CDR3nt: TGTGCCAGTAGTATTCAGGAGAGCTCCTACGAGCATTTT; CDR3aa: CASSIQESSYEHF
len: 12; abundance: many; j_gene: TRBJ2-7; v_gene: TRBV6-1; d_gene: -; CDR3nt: TGTGCCAGCAGTGAAGACAACTACGAGCAGTACTTC; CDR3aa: CASSEDNYEQYF
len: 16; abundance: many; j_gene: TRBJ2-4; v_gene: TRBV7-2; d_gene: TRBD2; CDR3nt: TGTGCCAGCAGCTTAGCCGGACTAGGTACCAAAAACATTCAGTACTTC; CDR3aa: CASSLAGLGTKNIQYF
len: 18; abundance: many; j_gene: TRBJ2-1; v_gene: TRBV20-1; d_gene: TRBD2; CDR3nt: TGCAGTGCTAACCCGGGACTAGCGGGAGGGAGCTCCTACAATGAGCAGTTCTTC; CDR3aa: CSANPGLAGGSSYNEQFF
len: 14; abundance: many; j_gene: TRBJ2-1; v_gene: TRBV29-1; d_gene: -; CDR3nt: TGCAGCGTTCCCCCAGGAGGGCCCCACAATGAGCAGTTCTTC; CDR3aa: CSVPPGGPHNEQFF
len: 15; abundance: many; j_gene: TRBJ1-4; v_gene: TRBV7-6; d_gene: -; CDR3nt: TGTGCCAGCAGCTTAGTCGGCGGGGCTCGGGAAAAACTGTTTTTT; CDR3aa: CASSLVGGAREKLFF
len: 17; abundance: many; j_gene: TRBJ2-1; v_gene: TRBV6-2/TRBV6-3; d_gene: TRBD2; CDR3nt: TGTGCCAGCAGTGACCCCGGCGCGGGAGTCTTAGTTGGTGAGCAGTTCTTC; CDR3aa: CASSDPGAGVLVGEQFF
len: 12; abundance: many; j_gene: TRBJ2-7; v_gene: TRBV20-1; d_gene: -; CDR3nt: TGCAGTGCTTCGCCGTCGACCTACGAGCAGTACTTC; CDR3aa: CSASPSTYEQYF
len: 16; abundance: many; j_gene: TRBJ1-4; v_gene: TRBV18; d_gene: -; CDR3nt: TGTGCCAGCTCACCAAGGGCCCTGGCCCCTAATGAAAAACTGTTTTTT; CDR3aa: CASSPRALAPNEKLFF
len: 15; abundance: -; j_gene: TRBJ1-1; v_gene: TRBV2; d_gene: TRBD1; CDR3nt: TGTGCCAGCAGTATCCCGGACAGGGGGCGTTTAGAAGCTTTCTTT; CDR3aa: CASSIPDRGRLEAFF
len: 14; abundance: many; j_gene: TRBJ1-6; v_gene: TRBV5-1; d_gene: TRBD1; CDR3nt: TGCGCCAGCAGCTTGTCACAGGGGGCTTCACCCCTCCACTTT; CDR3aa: CASSLSQGASPLHF
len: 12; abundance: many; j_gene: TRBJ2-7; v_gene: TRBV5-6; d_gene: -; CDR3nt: TGTGCCAGCAGCTTGGGACTCTACGAGCAGTACTTC; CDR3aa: CASSLGLYEQYF
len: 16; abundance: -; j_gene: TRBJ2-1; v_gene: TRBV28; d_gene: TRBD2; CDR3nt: TGTGCCAGCAGTCCTAGCGGGAGGGCTTATATCAATGAGCAGTTCTTC; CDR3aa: CASSPSGRAYINEQFF
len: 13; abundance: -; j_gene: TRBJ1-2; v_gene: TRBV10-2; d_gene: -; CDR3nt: TGCGCCAGCAGACCCTCTTTGGCGAGCGGCTACACCTTC; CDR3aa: CASRPSLASGYTF
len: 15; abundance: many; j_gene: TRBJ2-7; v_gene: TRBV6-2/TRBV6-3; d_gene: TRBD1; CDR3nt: TGTGCCAGCAGACCTCAAGGGACAGGGATTTACGAGCAGTACTTC; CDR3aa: CASRPQGTGIYEQYF
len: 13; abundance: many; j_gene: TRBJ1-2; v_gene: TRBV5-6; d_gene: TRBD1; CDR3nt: TGTGCCAGCAGCTTGGGAACAGGGGACGGCTACACCTTC; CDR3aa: CASSLGTGDGYTF
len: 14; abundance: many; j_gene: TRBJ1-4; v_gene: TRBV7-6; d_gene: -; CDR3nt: TGTGCCAGCAGCTTAGCGTCGGGGAGTGAAAAACTGTTTTTT; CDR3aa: CASSLASGSEKLFF
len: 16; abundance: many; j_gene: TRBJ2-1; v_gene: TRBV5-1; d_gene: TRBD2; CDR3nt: TGCGCCAGCAGCTTGGATCCTAGCGGGAGGTCCAATGAGCAGTTCTTC; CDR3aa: CASSLDPSGRSNEQFF
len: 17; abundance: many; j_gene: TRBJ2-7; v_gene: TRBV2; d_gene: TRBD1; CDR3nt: TGTGCCAGCATGGGGACAGGGGGAGCCCGGGGCTCCTACGAGCAGTACTTC; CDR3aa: CASMGTGGARGSYEQYF
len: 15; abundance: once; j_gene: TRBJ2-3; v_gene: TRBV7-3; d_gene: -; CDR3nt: TGTGCCAGCAGCCAAATGCCGGTTGCGGGAGATACGCAGTATTTT; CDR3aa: CASSQMPVAGDTQYF
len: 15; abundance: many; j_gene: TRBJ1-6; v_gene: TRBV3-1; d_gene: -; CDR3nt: TGTGCCAGCAGCCAAACAACAGGTCCTAATTCACCCCTCCACTTT; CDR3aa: CASSQTTGPNSPLHF
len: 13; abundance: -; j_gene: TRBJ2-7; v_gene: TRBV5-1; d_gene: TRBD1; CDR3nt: TGCGCCAGCAGCTTTGGGGCAGGGGGCGAGCAGTACTTC; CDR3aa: CASSFGAGGEQYF
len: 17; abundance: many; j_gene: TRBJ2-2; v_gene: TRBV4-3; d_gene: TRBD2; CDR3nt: TGCGCCAGCAGCCAACCGGTAGCACTAGCGGACACCGGGGAGCTGTTTTTT; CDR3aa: CASSQPVALADTGELFF